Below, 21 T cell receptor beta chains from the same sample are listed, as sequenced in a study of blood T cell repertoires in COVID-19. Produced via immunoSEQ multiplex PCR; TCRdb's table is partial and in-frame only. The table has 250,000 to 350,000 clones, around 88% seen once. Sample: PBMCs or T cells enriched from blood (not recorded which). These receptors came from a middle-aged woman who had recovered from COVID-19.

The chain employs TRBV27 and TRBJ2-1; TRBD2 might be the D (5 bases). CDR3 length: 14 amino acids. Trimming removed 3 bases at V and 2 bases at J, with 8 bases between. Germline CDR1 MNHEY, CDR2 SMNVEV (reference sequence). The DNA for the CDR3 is TGTGCCAGCAGTTTCCGGGGAACCTACAATGAGCAGTTCTTC. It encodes CASSFRGTYNEQFF.

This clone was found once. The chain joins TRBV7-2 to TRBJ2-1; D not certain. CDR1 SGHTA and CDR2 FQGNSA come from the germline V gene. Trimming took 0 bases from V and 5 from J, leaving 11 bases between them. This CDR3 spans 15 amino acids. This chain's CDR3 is CASSLAVDLNNEQFF. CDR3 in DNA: TGTGCCAGCAGCTTAGCAGTCGACTTAAACAATGAGCAGTTCTTC.

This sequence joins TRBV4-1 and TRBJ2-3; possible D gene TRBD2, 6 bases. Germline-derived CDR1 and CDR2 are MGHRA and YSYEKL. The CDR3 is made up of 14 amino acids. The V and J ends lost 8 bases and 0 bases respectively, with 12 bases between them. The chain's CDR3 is CASSGSGSTDTQYF. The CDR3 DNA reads TGCGCCAGCTCCGGTAGCGGCAGCACAGATACGCAGTATTTT.

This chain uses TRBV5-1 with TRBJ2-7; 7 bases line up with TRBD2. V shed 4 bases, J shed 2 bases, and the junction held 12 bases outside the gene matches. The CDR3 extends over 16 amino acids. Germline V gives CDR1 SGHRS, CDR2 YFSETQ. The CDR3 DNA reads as TGCGCCAGCAGCAACCCACTAGCGAGGTTTACCTACGAGCAGTACTTC. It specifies CASSNPLARFTYEQYF.

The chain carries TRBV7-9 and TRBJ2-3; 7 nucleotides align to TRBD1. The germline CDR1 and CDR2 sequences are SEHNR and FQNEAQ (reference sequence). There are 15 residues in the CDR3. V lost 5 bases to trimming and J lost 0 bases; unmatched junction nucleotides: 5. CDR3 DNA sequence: TGTGCCAGCAGCATAAGACAGGGAAGCACAGATACGCAGTATTTT. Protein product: CASSIRQGSTDTQYF. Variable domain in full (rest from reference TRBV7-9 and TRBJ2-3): DTGVSQNPRHKITKRGQNVTFRCDPISEHNRLYWYRQTLGQGPEFLTYFQNEAQLEKSRLLSDRFSAERPKGSFSTLEIQRTEQGDSAMYLCASSIRQGSTDTQYFGPGTRLTVL.

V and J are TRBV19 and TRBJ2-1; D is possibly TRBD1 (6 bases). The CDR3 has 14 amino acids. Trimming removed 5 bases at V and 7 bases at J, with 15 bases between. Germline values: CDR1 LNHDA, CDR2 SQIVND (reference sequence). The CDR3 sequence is CASSPKQGPNEQFF. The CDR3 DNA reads TGTGCCAGTAGTCCTAAACAGGGCCCTAATGAGCAGTTCTTC.

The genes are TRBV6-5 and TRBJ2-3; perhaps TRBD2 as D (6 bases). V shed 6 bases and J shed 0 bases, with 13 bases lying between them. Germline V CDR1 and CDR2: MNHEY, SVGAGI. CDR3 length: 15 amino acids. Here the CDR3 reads CASRDSGTSTDTQYF. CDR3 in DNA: TGTGCCAGCAGGGATAGCGGTACTAGCACAGATACGCAGTATTTT.

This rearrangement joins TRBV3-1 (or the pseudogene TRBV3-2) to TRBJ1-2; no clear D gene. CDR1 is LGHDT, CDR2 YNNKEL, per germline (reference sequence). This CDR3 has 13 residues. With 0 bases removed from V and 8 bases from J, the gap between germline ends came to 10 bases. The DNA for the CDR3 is TGTGCCAGCAGCCAAGATACTCTAGCCGGCTACACCTTC. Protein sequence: CASSQDTLAGYTF.

CDR3 amino acids: CASSRTDNSPLHF. In DNA, the CDR3 is TGTGCCAGCTCCCGGACAGATAATTCACCCCTCCACTTT. The chain combines TRBV18 with TRBJ1-6; a possible D gene is TRBD1 (6 bases). V lost 6 bases and J 5 bases, leaving 8 bases between the germline ends. Germline values: CDR1 KGHSH, CDR2 LQKENI. The length of the CDR3 is 13 residues.

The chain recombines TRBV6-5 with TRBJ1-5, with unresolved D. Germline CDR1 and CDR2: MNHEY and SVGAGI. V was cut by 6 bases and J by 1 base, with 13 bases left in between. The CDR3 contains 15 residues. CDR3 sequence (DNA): TGTGCCAGCAGACTGATCCCTTTGAGCAATCAGCCCCAGCATTTT. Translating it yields CASRLIPLSNQPQHF.

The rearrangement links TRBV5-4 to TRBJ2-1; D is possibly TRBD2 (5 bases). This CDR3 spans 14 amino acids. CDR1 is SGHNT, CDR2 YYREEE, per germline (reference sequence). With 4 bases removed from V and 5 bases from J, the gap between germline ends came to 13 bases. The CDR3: CASSHPDSNNEQFF. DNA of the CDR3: TGTGCCAGCAGCCACCCGGACTCAAACAATGAGCAGTTCTTC.

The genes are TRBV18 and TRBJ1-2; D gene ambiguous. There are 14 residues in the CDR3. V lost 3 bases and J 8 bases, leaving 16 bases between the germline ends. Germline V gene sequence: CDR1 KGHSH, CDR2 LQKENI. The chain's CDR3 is CASSPDGSAMGYTF. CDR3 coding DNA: TGTGCCAGCTCACCCGACGGGTCCGCAATGGGCTACACCTTC.

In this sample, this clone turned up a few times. The CDR3 DNA is TGTGCCAGTAGTTTATCGGGACAGGGGACCTACGAGCAGTACTTC. It encodes CASSLSGQGTYEQYF. The genes are TRBV19 and TRBJ2-7; 10 nucleotides match TRBD1. This CDR3 comprises 15 residues. The germline V gene has CDR1 LNHDA and CDR2 SQIVND (reference sequence). V was pared by 5 bases and J by 2 bases, with 6 bases of the junction left unmatched.

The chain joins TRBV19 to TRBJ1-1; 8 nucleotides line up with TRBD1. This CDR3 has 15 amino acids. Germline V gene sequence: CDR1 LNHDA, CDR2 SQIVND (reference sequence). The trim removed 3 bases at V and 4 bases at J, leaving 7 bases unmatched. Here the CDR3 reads CASSIGRGTGTEAFF. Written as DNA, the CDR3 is TGTGCCAGTAGTATTGGGAGAGGGACAGGCACTGAAGCTTTCTTT.

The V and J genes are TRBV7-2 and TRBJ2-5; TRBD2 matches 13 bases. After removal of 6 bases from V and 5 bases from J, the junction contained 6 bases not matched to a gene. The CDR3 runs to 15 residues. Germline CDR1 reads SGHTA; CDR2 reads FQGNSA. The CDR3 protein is CASSRRLAGGETQYF. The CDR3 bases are TGTGCCAGCAGTCGCAGACTAGCGGGAGGCGAGACCCAGTACTTC.

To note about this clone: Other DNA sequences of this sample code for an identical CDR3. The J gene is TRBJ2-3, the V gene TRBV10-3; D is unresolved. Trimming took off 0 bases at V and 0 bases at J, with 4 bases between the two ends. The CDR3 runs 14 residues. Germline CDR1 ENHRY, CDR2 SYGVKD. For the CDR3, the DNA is TGTGCCATCAGTGAGTCTGGCAGCACAGATACGCAGTATTTT. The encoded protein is CAISESGSTDTQYF.

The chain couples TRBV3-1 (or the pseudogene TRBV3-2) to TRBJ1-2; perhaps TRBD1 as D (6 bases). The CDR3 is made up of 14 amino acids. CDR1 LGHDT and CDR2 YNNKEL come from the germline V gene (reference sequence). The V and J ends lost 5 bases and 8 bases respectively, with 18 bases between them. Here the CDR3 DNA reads TGTGCCAGCAGCGCCCGGACAGTCCTTCGGGGCTACACCTTC. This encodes CASSARTVLRGYTF.

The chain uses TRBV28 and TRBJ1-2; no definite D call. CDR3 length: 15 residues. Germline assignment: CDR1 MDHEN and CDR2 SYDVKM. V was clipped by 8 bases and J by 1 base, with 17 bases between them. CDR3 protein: CASGGEPPLNYGYTF. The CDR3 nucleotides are TGTGCCAGCGGCGGAGAGCCTCCACTTAACTATGGCTACACCTTC.

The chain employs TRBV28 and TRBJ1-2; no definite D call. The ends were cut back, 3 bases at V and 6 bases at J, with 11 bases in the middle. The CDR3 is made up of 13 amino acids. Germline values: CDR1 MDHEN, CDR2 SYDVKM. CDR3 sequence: CASSFMVRDGYTF. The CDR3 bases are TGTGCCAGCAGTTTTATGGTGAGGGATGGCTACACCTTC.

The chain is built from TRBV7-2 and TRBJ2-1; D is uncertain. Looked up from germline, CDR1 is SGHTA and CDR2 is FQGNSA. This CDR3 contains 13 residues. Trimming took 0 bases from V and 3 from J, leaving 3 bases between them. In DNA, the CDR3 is TGTGCCAGCAGCTTAGCCCTCTACAATGAGCAGTTCTTC. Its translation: CASSLALYNEQFF.

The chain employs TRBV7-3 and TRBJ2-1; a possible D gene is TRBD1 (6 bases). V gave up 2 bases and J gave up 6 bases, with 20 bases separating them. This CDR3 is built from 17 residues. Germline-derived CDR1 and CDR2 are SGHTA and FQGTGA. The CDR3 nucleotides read TGTGCCAGCAGCTTAGGGACAACTAGTCTCCTTCGCAATGAGCAGTTCTTC. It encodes CASSLGTTSLLRNEQFF.